The T cell receptor beta chain described here comes from a study of blood T cell repertoires in COVID-19. Measured with immunoSEQ multiplex PCR; TCRdb has only the in-frame clones, and not every one. The sample contains 250,000 or so clones, around 93% of which appear only once. V shed 5 bases and J 0 bases; nucleotides not matched to a gene: 3. The CDR3 has 15 residues. Per the germline V gene, CDR1 is MNHEY and CDR2 is SMNVEV (reference sequence). This clone occurred once. This rearrangement joins TRBV27 to TRBJ2-1; 8 bases are shared with TRBD2. The source of this sequence is a middle-aged man who had been exposed to COVID-19. Sequencing was done on a sample of PBMCs or T cells enriched from blood (not recorded which). The DNA for the CDR3 is TGTGCCAGCAGTACGAGCGGGAGCTCCTACAATGAGCAGTTCTTC. Translated: CASSTSGSSYNEQFF.